This T cell receptor (beta chain) derives from a study of blood T cell repertoires in COVID-19. Overall study: The United States, Italy and Spain were the sources of the acute and convalescent COVID-19 samples. T cells, B-cell-depleted T cells, or PBMCs supplied cDNA or gDNA.

V lost 7 bases and J lost 1, with 10 bases in between. The CDR3 consists of 13 residues. CDR1 is SGHDN, CDR2 FVKESK, per germline. Authors' analysis steps: By means of reference gene primer amplification, nucleated cell counts were estimated. Generated by immunoSEQ multiplex PCR, the TCRdb table keeps only in-frame clones and is missing some. That table is the source of V, J and clone size, and D and trimming were worked out from the DNA. The data hold some 230,000 clones, with around 83% observed a single time. The clonotype comes from a man aged 40-49 years with acute or convalescent COVID-19. Sequencing was performed on peripheral blood. The rearrangement links TRBV14 to TRBJ1-1; possibly TRBD1 for D (5 bases). The CDR3 is CASTWGPNTEAFF. CDR3 DNA sequence: TGTGCCAGCACCTGGGGCCCGAACACTGAAGCTTTCTTT. The whole variable domain, filled in from reference TRBV14 and TRBJ1-1, reads EAGVTQFPSHSVIEKGQTVTLRCDPISGHDNLYWYRRVMGKEIKFLLHFVKESKQDESGMPNNRFLAERTGGTYSTLKVQPAELEDSGVYFCASTWGPNTEAFFGQGTRLTVV.